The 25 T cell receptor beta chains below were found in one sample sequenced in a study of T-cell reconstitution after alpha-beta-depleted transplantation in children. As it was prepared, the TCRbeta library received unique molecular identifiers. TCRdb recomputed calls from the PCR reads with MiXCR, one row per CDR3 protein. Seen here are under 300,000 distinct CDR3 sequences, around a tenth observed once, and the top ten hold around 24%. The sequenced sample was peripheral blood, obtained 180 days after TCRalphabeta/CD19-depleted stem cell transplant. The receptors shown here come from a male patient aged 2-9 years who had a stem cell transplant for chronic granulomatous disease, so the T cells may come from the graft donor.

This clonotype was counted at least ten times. The DNA of the CDR3 is TGTGCCAGCAGAAGGACAGGGCGGTACGAGCAGTACTTC. Its protein product is CASRRTGRYEQYF. The chain uses TRBV27 and TRBJ2-7, with 8 positions matching TRBD1. V dropped 6 bases and J dropped 4; count of bases not matched to a gene: 5. The CDR3 is 13 residues long. CDR1 and CDR2 from the germline V gene are MNHEY and SMNVEV (reference sequence).

CDR3 sequence: CASSAMVGTRDQPQHF. The CDR3 DNA sequence: TGCGCCAGCAGCGCCATGGTCGGGACACGGGATCAGCCCCAGCATTTT. The chain carries TRBV4-1 and TRBJ1-5; possibly TRBD1 for D (6 bases). The CDR3 totals 16 residues. Trimming removed 5 bases at V and 5 bases at J, with 19 bases between. Germline assignment: CDR1 MGHRA and CDR2 YSYEKL.

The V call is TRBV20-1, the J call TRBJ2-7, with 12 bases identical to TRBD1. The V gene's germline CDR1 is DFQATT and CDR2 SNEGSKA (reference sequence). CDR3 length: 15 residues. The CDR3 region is CCAPGRGQGAKEQYF. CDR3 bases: TGCTGCGCCCCCGGCCGGGGACAGGGGGCGAAAGAGCAGTACTTC.

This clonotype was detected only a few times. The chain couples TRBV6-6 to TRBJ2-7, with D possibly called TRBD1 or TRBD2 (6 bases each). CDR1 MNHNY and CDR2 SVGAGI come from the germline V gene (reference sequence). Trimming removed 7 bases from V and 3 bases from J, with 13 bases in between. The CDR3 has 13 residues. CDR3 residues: CASKPGAFYEQYF. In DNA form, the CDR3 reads TGTGCCAGCAAGCCGGGGGCCTTCTACGAGCAGTACTTC.

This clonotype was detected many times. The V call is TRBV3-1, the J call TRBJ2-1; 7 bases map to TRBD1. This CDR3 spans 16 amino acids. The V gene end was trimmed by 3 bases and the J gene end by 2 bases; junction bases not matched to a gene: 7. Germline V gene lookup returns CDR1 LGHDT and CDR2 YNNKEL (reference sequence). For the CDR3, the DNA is TGTGCCAGCAGCCACGAGACAGGGCTTACCTACAATGAGCAGTTCTTC. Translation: CASSHETGLTYNEQFF.

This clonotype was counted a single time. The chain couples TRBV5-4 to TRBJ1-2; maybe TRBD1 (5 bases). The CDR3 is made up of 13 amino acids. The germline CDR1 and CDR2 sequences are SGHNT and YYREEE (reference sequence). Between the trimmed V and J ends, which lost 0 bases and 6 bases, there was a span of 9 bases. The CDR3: CASSLEAGNGYTF. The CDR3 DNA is TGTGCCAGCAGCTTGGAGGCAGGGAATGGCTACACCTTC.

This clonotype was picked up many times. As DNA, the CDR3 is TGTGCCAGCAGCTCCGGACAGAGTAACACCGGGGAGCTGTTTTTT. Translation: CASSSGQSNTGELFF. This chain links TRBV9 with TRBJ2-2; tentative D call: TRBD1 (6 bases). Per the germline V gene, CDR1 is SGDLS and CDR2 is YYNGEE. This CDR3 is 15 amino acids long. V was clipped by 4 bases and J by 2 bases, with 12 bases between them. The full variable domain, its missing parts supplied by reference TRBV9 and TRBJ2-2, is DSGVTQTPKHLITATGQRVTLRCSPRSGDLSVYWYQQSLDQGLQFLIQYYNGEERAKGNILERFSAQQFPDLHSELNLSSLELGDSALYFCASSSGQSNTGELFFGEGSRLTVL.

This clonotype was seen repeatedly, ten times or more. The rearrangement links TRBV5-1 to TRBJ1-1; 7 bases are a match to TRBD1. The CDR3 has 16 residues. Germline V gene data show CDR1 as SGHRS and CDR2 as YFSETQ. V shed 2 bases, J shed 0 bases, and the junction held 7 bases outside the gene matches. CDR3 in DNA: TGCGCCAGCAGCTTAGCACAGGGGTGGATGAACACTGAAGCTTTCTTT. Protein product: CASSLAQGWMNTEAFF. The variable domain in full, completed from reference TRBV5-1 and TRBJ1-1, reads KAGVTQTPRYLIKTRGQQVTLSCSPISGHRSVSWYQQTPGQGLQFLFEYFSETQRNKGNFPGRFSGRQFSNSRSEMNVSTLELGDSALYLCASSLAQGWMNTEAFFGQGTRLTVV.

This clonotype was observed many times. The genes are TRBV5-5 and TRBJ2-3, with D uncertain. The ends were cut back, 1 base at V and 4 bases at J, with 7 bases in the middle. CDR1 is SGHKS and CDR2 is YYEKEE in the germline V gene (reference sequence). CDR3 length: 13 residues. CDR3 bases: TGTGCCAGCAGCTTGCAGGATTCAGATACGCAGTATTTT. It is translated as CASSLQDSDTQYF.

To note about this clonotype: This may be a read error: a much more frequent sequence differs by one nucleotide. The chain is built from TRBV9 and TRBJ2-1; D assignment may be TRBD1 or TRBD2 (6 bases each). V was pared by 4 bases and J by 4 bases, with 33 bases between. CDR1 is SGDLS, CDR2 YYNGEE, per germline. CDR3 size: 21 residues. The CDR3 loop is CASSLVSPVQGIGGVYNEQFF. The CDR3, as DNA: TGTGCCAGCAGCTTAGTATCCCCGGTACAGGGCATCGGGGGAGTATACAATGAGCAGTTCTTC.

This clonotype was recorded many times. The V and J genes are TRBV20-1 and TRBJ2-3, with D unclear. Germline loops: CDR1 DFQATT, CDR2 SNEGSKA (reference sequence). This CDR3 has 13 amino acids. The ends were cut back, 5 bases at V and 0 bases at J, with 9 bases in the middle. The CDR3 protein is CSAHYVSTDTQYF. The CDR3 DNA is TGCAGTGCTCATTACGTTAGCACAGATACGCAGTATTTT.

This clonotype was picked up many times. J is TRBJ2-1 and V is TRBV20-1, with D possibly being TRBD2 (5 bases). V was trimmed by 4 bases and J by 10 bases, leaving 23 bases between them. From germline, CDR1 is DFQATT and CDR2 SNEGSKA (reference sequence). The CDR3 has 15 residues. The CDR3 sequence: CSATFRLQPAREQFF. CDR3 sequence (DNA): TGCAGTGCTACATTCCGACTACAACCCGCAAGGGAGCAGTTCTTC.

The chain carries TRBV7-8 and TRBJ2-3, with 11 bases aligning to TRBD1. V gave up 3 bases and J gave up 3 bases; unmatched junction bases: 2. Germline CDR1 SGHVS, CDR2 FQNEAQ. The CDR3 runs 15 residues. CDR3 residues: CASSLGQGETDTQYF. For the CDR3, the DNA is TGTGCCAGCAGCTTGGGACAGGGGGAAACAGATACGCAGTATTTT.

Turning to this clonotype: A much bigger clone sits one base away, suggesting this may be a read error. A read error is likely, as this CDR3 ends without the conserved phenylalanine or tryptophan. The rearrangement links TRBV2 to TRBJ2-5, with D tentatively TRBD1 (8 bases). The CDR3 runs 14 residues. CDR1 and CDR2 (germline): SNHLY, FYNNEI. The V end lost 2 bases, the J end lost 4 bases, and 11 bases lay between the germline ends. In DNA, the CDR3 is TGTGCCAGCAGTGAATACAGGGGGGGAGAGACCCAGTACATC. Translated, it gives CASSEYRGGETQYI.

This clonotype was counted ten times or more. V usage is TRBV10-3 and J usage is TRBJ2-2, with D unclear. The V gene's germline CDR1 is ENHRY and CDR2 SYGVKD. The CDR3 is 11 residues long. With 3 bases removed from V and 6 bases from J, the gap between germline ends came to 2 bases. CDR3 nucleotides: TGTGCCATCAGTGATTCCGGGGAGCTGTTTTTT. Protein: CAISDSGELFF.

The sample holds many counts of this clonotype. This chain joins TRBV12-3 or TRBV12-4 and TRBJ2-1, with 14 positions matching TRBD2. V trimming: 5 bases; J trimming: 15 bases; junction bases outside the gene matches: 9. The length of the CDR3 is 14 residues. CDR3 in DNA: TGTGCCAGCAGTCCAAAGACTAGCGGGAGGGTGGGGTTCTTC. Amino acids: CASSPKTSGRVGFF.

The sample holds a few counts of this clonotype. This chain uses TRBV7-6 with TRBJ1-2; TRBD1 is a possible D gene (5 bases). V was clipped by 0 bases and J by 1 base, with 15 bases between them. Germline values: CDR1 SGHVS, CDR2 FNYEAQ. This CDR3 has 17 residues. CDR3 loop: CASSLAVGTDYNYGYTF. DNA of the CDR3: TGTGCCAGCAGCTTAGCCGTGGGGACTGATTATAACTATGGCTACACCTTC.

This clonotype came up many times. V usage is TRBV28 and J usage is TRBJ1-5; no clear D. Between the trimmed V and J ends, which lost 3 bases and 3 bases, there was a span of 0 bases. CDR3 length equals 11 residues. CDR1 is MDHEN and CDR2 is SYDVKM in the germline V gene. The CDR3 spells CASSFNQPQHF. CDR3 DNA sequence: TGTGCCAGCAGTTTCAATCAGCCCCAGCATTTT. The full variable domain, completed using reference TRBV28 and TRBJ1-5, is DVKVTQSSRYLVKRTGEKVFLECVQDMDHENMFWYRQDPGLGLRLIYFSYDVKMKEKGDIPEGYSVSREKKERFSLILESASTNQTSMYLCASSFNQPQHFGDGTRLSIL.

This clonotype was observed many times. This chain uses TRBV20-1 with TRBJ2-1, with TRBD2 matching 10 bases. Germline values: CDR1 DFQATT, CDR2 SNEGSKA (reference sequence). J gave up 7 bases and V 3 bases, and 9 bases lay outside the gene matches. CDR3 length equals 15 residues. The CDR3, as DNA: TGCAGTGCTAGTCGGCTAGCGGGAGTGTGGAATGAGCAGTTCTTC. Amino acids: CSASRLAGVWNEQFF.

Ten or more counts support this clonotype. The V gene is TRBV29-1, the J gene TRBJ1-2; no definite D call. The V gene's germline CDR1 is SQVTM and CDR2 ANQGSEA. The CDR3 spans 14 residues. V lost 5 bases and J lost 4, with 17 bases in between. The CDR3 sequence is CSVKPLTESYGYTF. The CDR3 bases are TGCAGCGTTAAGCCACTAACAGAGAGCTATGGCTACACCTTC.

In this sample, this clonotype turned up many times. The CDR3 bases are TGTGCCAGCAGCTTAGCGGCAGGCCAGGGTGGCACTGAAGCTTTCTTT. Encoded protein: CASSLAAGQGGTEAFF. The rearrangement joins TRBV7-9 to TRBJ1-1; a possible D gene is TRBD1 (5 bases). Trimming removed 0 bases at V and 4 bases at J, with 15 bases between. Germline V gives CDR1 SEHNR, CDR2 FQNEAQ (reference sequence). This CDR3 comprises 16 residues.

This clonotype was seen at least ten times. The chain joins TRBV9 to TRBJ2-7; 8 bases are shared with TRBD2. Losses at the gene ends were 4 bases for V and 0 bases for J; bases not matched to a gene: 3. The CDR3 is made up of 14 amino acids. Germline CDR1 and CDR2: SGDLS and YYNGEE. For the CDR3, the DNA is TGTGCCAGCAGCATTAGCGGGACCTCCTACGAGCAGTACTTC. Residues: CASSISGTSYEQYF.

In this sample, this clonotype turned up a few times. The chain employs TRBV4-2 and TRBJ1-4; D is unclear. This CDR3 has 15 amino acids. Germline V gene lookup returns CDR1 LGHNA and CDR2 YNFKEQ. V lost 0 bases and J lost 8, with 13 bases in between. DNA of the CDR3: TGTGCCAGCAGCCAAGAAAAGACACTGGACGAAAAACTGTTTTTT. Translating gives CASSQEKTLDEKLFF.

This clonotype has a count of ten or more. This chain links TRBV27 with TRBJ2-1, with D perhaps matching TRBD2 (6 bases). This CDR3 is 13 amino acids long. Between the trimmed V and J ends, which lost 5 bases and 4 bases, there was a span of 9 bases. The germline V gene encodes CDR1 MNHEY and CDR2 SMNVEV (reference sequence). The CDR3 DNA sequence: TGTGCCAGCAGTGGGCGGGGATACAATGAGCAGTTCTTC. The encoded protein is CASSGRGYNEQFF.

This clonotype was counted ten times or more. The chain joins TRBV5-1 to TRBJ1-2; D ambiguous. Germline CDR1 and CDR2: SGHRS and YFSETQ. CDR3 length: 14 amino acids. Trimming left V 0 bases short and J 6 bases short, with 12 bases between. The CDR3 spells CASSLDPGIHGYTF. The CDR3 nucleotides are TGCGCCAGCAGCTTGGACCCCGGCATTCATGGCTACACCTTC.